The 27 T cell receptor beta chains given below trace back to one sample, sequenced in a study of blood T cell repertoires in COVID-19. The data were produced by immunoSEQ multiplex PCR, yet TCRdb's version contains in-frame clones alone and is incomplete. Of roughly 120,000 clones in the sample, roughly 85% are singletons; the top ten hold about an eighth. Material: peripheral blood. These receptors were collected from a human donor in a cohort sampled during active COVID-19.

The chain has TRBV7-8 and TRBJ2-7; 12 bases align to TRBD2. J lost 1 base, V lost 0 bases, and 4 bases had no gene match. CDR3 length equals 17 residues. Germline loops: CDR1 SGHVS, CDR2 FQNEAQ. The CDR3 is CASSLALAGGFSYEQYF. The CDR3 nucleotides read TGTGCCAGCAGCTTAGCTCTAGCGGGGGGGTTTTCCTACGAGCAGTACTTC.

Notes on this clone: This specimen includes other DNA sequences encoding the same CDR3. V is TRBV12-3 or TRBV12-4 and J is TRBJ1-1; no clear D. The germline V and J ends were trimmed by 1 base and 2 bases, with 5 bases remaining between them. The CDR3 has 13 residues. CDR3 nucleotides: TGTGCCAGCAGTTTAGGGCCTAACACTGAAGCTTTCTTT. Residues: CASSLGPNTEAFF.

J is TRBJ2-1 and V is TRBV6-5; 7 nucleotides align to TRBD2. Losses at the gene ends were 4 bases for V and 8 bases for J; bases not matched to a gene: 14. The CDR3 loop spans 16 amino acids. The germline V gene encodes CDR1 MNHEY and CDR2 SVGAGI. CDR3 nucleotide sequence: TGTGCCAGCAGTTTTTCATCGGGGACTACGGGCGATGAGCAGTTCTTC. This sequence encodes CASSFSSGTTGDEQFF.

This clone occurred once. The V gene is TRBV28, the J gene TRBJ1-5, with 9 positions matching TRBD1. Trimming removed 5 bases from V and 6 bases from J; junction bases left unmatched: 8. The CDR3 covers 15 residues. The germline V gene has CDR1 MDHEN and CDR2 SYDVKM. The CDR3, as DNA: TGTGCCAGCAGTCCTTCGGGACAGGGTTCTCAGCCCCAGCATTTT. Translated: CASSPSGQGSQPQHF. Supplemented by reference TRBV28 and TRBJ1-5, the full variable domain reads DVKVTQSSRYLVKRTGEKVFLECVQDMDHENMFWYRQDPGLGLRLIYFSYDVKMKEKGDIPEGYSVSREKKERFSLILESASTNQTSMYLCASSPSGQGSQPQHFGDGTRLSIL.

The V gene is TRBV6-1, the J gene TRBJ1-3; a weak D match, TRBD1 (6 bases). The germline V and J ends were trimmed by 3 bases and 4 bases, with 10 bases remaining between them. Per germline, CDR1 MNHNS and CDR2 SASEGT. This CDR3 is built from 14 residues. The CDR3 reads CASSEVGAGNTIYF. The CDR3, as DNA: TGTGCCAGCAGTGAGGTGGGGGCGGGAAACACCATATATTTT.

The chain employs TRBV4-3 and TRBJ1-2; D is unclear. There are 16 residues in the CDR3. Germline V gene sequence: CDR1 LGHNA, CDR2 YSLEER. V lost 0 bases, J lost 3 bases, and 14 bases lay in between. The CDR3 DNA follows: TGCGCCAGCAGCCAAGACCCGAGAGGGAGGGACTATGGCTACACCTTC. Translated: CASSQDPRGRDYGYTF.

The CDR3 here is CASSLRLASATDTQYF. DNA of the CDR3: TGTGCCAGTAGTCTTCGACTAGCATCGGCGACAGATACGCAGTATTTT. This chain joins TRBV19 and TRBJ2-3; 7 bases map to TRBD2. The CDR3 totals 16 residues. V shed 5 bases, J shed 3 bases, and the junction held 11 bases outside the gene matches. CDR1 is LNHDA and CDR2 is SQIVND in the germline V gene (reference sequence).

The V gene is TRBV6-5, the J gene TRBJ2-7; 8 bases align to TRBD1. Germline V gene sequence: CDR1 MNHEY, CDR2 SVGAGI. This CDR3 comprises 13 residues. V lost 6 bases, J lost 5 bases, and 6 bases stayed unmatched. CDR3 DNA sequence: TGTGCCAGCAGCCTGGACAGGGTCCACGAGCAGTACTTC. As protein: CASSLDRVHEQYF.

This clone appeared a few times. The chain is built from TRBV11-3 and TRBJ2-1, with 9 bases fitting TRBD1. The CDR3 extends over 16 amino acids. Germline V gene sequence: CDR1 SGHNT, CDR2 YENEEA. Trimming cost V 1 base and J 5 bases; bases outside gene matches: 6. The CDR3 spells CASSLGTGTGHNEQFF. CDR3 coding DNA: TGTGCCAGCAGCTTAGGAACCGGGACAGGGCACAATGAGCAGTTCTTC. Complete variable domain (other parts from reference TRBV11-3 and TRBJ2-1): EAGVVQSPRYKIIEKKQPVAFWCNPISGHNTLYWYLQNLGQGPELLIRYENEEAVDDSQLPKDRFSAERLKGVDSTLKIQPAELGDSAVYLCASSLGTGTGHNEQFFGPGTRLTVL.

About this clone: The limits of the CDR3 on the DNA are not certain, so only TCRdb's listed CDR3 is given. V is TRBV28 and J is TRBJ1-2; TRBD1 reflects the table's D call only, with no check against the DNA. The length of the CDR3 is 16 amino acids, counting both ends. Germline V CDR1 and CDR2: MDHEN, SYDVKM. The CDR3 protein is CASSFLAGERDYGYTF.

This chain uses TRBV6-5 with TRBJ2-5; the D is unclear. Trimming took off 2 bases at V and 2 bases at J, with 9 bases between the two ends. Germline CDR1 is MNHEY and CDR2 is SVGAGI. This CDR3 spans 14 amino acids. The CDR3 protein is CASSYVASQETQYF. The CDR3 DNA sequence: TGTGCCAGCAGTTACGTGGCCAGTCAAGAGACCCAGTACTTC.

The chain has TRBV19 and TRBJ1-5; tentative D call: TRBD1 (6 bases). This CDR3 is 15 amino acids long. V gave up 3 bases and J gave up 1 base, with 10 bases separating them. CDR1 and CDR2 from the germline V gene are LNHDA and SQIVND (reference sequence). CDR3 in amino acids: CASSMGARSNQPQHF. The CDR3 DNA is TGTGCCAGTAGTATGGGGGCGCGGAGCAATCAGCCCCAGCATTTT.

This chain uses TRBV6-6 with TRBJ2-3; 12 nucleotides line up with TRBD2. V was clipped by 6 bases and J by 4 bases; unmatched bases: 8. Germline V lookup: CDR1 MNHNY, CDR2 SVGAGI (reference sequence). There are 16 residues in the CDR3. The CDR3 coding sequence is TGTGCCAGCAGGCGTACTAGCGGGGGGCCCCCAGATACGCAGTATTTT. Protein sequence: CASRRTSGGPPDTQYF.

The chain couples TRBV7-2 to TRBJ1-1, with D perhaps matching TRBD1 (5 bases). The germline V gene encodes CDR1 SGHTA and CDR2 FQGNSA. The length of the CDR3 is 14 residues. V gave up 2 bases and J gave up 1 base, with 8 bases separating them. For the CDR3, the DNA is TGTGCCAGCAGCTTAAAGGGGTGGAACACTGAAGCTTTCTTT. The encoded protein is CASSLKGWNTEAFF.

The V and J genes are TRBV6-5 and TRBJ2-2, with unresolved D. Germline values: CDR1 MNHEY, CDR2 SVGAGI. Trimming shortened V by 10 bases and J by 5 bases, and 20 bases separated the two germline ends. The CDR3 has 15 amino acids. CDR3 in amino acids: CATVAARTSTGELFF. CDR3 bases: TGTGCCACCGTCGCGGCCCGAACCTCGACCGGGGAGCTGTTTTTT.

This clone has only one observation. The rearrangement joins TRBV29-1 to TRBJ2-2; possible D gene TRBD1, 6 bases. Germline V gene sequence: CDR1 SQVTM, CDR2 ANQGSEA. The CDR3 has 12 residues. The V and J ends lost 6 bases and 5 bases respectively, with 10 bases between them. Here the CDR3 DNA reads TGCAGCGTGACACAGGGAACCGGGGAGCTGTTTTTT. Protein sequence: CSVTQGTGELFF.

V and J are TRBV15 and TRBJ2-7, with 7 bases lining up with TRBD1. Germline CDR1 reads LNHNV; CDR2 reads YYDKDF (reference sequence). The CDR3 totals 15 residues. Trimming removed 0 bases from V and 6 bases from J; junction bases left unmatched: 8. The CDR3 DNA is TGTGCCACCAGCAGAGATCTCAGGGGGTTGGCCGAGCAGTACTTC. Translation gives CATSRDLRGLAEQYF. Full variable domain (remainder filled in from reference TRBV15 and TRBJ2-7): DAMVIQNPRYQVTQFGKPVTLSCSQTLNHNVMYWYQQKSSQAPKLLFHYYDKDFNNEADTPDNFQSRRPNTSFCFLDIRSPGLGDTAMYLCATSRDLRGLAEQYFGPGTRLTVT.

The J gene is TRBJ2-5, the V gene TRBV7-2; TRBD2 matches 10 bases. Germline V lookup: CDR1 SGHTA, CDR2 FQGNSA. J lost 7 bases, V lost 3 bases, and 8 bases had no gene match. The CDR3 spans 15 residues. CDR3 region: CASSFTSGVPGTQYF. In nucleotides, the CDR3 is TGTGCCAGCAGCTTCACTAGCGGGGTCCCGGGGACCCAGTACTTC.

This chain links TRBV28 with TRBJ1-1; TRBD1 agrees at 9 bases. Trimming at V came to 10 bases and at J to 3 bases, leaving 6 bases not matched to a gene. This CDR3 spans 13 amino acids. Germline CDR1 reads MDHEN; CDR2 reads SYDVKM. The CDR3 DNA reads TGTGCCACCTCGACAGGGGGATACACTGAAGCTTTCTTT. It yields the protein CATSTGGYTEAFF. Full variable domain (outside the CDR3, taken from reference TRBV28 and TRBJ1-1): DVKVTQSSRYLVKRTGEKVFLECVQDMDHENMFWYRQDPGLGLRLIYFSYDVKMKEKGDIPEGYSVSREKKERFSLILESASTNQTSMYLCATSTGGYTEAFFGQGTRLTVV.

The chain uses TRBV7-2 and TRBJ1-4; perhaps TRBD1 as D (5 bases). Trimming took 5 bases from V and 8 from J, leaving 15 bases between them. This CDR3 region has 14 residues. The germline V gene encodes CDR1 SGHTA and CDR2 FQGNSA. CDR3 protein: CASSPLGGGEKLFF. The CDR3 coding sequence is TGTGCCAGCAGCCCGCTTGGGGGAGGCGAAAAACTGTTTTTT. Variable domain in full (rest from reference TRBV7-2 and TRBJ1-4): GAGVSQSPSNKVTEKGKDVELRCDPISGHTALYWYRQSLGQGLEFLIYFQGNSAPDKSGLPSDRFSAERTGGSVSTLTIQRTQQEDSAVYLCASSPLGGGEKLFFGSGTQLSVL.

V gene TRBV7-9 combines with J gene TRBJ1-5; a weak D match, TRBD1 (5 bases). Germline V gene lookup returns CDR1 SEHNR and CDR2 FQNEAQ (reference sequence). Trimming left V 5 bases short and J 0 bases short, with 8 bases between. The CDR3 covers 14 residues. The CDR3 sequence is CASSPGYSNQPQHF. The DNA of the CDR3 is TGTGCCAGCAGCCCAGGGTATAGCAATCAGCCCCAGCATTTT.

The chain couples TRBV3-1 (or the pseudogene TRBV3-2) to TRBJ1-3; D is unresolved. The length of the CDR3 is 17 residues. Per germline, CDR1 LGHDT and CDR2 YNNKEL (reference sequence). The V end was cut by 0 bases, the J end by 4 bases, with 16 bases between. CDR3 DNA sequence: TGTGCCAGCAGCCAAGACGGGAGAAGGGTTGGAGGAAACACCATATATTTT. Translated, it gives CASSQDGRRVGGNTIYF.

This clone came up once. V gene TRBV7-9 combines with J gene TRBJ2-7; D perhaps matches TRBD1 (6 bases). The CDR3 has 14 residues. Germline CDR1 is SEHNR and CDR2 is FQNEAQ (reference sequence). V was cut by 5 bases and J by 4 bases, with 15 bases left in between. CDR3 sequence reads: CASSMGASSYEQYF. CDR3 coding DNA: TGTGCCAGCAGCATGGGGGCCTCCTCGTACGAGCAGTACTTC.

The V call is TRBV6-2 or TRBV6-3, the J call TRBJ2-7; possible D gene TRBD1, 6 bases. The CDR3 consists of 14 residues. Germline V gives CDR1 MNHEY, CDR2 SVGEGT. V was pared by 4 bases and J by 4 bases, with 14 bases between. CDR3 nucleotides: TGTGCCAGCAGTTCCAACAGGGACACGTACGAGCAGTACTTC. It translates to CASSSNRDTYEQYF.

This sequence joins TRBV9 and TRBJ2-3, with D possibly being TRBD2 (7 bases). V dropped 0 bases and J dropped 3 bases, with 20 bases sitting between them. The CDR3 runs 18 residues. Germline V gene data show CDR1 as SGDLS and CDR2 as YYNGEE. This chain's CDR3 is CASSVALMRGGMTDTQYF. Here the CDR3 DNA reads TGTGCCAGCAGCGTAGCCCTAATGAGGGGGGGCATGACAGATACGCAGTATTTT.

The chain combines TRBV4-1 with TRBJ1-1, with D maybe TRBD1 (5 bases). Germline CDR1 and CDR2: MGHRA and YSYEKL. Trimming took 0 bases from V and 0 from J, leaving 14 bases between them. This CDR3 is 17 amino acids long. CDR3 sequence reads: CASSQESQDYMNTEAFF. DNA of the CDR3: TGCGCCAGCAGCCAAGAATCACAGGATTACATGAACACTGAAGCTTTCTTT.

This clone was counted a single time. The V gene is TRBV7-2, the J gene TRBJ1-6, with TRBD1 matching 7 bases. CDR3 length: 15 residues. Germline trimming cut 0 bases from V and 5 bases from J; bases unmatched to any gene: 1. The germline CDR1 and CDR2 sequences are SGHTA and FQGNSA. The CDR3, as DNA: TGTGCCAGCAGCTTAGCGGGACAGCATAATTCACCCCTCCACTTT. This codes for CASSLAGQHNSPLHF. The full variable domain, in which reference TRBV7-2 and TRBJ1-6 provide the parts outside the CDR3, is GAGVSQSPSNKVTEKGKDVELRCDPISGHTALYWYRQSLGQGLEFLIYFQGNSAPDKSGLPSDRFSAERTGGSVSTLTIQRTQQEDSAVYLCASSLAGQHNSPLHFGNGTRLTVT.